This note documents a single TCR beta chain sequence. These data belong to a study of blood T cell repertoires in COVID-19. Study summary: In each case, the material was cDNA or gDNA derived from T cells, B-cell-depleted T cells, or PBMCs.

Method: immunoSEQ multiplex PCR; TCRdb's copy keeps in-frame clones and lacks some. This sample has 250,000 to 300,000 clones; 85% to 90% occur once, and the top ten carry approximately 1.5%. The CDR3 length is 14 residues. Germline CDR1 and CDR2: WNHNN and SYGVQD (reference sequence). The V end lost 2 bases, the J end lost 6 bases, and 10 bases lay between the germline ends. This clonotype originated in a woman aged 40 to 55 who had recovered from COVID-19. The chain joins TRBV10-1 to TRBJ1-4; no clear D gene. The specimen was peripheral blood. This chain's CDR3 is CASSELEADEKLFF. DNA for the CDR3: TGCGCCAGCAGTGAGCTGGAAGCGGATGAAAAACTGTTTTTT.